The clone carrying this TCR beta chain appeared a few times. Its antigen is as yet unknown. At least 5 micrograms of total RNA were extracted per sample. These data are taken from a study of blood T cells in healthy people across ages. Whole-study results and caveats: In long-lived donors, naive CD4+ cell counts and diversity exceeded those of aged donors. Changes seen in expanded clonotypes were possibly confounded by donor CMV status left unknown.

The use of a sample-barcoded 5' primer and a J-beta primer mix characterized a second PCR of 7 to 11 cycles. TCRdb ran MiXCR on the 5' RACE reads and lists one entry per CDR3 protein. The table includes approximately 800,000 distinct CDR3 sequences, 45% to 70% detected once. This TCR derives from a man aged 35-49 years in good health. The sample taken for sequencing was blood.

The CDR3 is CASSSRQNSGGTDTQYF. The CDR3 DNA follows: TGTGCCAGCAGCTCACGTCAGAATAGCGGGGGAACAGATACGCAGTATTTT. J is TRBJ2-3 and V is TRBV7-9; 9 bases map to TRBD2. This CDR3 has 17 amino acids. Losses at the gene ends were 4 bases for V and 3 bases for J; bases not matched to a gene: 11. The germline gives CDR1 SEHNR, CDR2 FQNEAQ (reference sequence).